This is a list of T cell receptor beta chains from one sample in a study of long-term antiretroviral therapy in people with HIV. Produced via immunoSEQ multiplex PCR; TCRdb's table is partial and in-frame only. The table includes 30,000 to 50,000 clones, more than 80% detected once. Specimen: unsorted PBMCs, collected 3.1 years after starting antiretroviral therapy. The receptors were sampled from a woman in her forties or fifties with HIV. CDR3s include the opening cysteine and the closing phenylalanine or tryptophan. The order of the fields is J gene, clone size, V gene, CDR3 protein. Rows may omit the clone size; those that give it use once, few, many or a size class.

J: TRBJ1-6
size: few
V: TRBV4-2
CDR3: CASSQSGRNSPLHF

J: TRBJ2-1
size: NA
V: TRBV18
CDR3: CATRLAVYNEQFF

J: TRBJ2-3
size: NA
V: TRBV11-2
CDR3: CASSPTSGGSTDTQYF

J: TRBJ1-1
size: NA
V: TRBV5-8
CDR3: CASSSGHLGTEAFF

J: TRBJ1-5
size: NA
V: TRBV28
CDR3: CASRTRDRGAQPQHF

J: TRBJ1-4
size: NA
V: TRBV4-1
CDR3: CASSQDRTGNGKLFF

J: TRBJ1-1
size: NA
V: TRBV10-3
CDR3: CAISEGTRGMNTEAFF

J: TRBJ1-3
size: once
V: TRBV7-6
CDR3: CASSLLAGKVSGNTIYF

J: TRBJ1-6
size: few
V: TRBV19
CDR3: CASTALYSYNSPLHF

J: TRBJ2-1
size: NA
V: TRBV9
CDR3: CASSVSGAISYNEQFF

J: TRBJ1-2
size: few
V: TRBV2
CDR3: CASTPGQGLMGGYTF

J: TRBJ1-2
size: NA
V: TRBV5-6
CDR3: CASSPAGQVYGYTF

J: TRBJ1-2
size: NA
V: TRBV4-2
CDR3: CASSQVAGEYGYTF